These T cell receptor beta chains were read from a single sample in a study of blood T cell repertoires in COVID-19. Profiling relied on immunoSEQ multiplex PCR, and the TCRdb table lists in-frame clones only, not all of them. The data hold approximately 150,000 clones, with 76% observed a single time. Sample: peripheral blood. The receptors come from a man aged 60 to 69 with acute or convalescent COVID-19. The CDR3 runs from the conserved cysteine through the conserved F or W.

v_gene: TRBV18; CDR3aa: CASSPGTTYEQYF
v_gene: TRBV4-2; CDR3aa: CASSQDIAGVDEQYF
v_gene: TRBV10-1; CDR3aa: CASSSSRYNEQFF
v_gene: TRBV14; CDR3aa: CASSDRGQGADYEQYF
v_gene: TRBV7-9; CDR3aa: CASRTGPLYGYTF
v_gene: TRBV7-6; CDR3aa: CASSRTSASQETQYF
v_gene: TRBV2; CDR3aa: CASSESGRGAFF
v_gene: TRBV6-1; CDR3aa: CASSEYYGGETQYF
v_gene: TRBV7-8; CDR3aa: CASSLSGRAGRYNEQFF
v_gene: TRBV11-3; CDR3aa: CASSLPGSYEQYF
v_gene: TRBV3-1/TRBV3-2; CDR3aa: CASSQGWAEEQYF
v_gene: TRBV7-6; CDR3aa: CASSDTGQAGSSTEAFF
v_gene: TRBV6-5; CDR3aa: CASSLQGAGANVLTF
v_gene: TRBV6-5; CDR3aa: CASSYSFGTGAYEQYF
v_gene: TRBV30; CDR3aa: CAGRQEPPDTQYF
v_gene: TRBV23-1; CDR3aa: CASSPYFRSNTEAFF
v_gene: TRBV5-1; CDR3aa: CASSLMGRRDSPLHF
v_gene: TRBV5-1; CDR3aa: CASSLQRNSYEQYF
v_gene: TRBV4-1; CDR3aa: CASSQVLGRGSYNSPLHF
v_gene: TRBV27; CDR3aa: CASGVTGGLNQPQHF
v_gene: TRBV30; CDR3aa: CAWRAGGVHTQYF
v_gene: TRBV5-6; CDR3aa: CASTPVAGGTDTQYF
v_gene: TRBV29-1; CDR3aa: CSAGGGQTRSYTF
v_gene: TRBV11-2; CDR3aa: CASNPGGGYEQYF
v_gene: TRBV19; CDR3aa: CASTPTVANTEAFF
v_gene: TRBV7-5; CDR3aa: CVSGTSGLRGNNEQFF
v_gene: TRBV2; CDR3aa: CASSGGGAKLFF
v_gene: TRBV9; CDR3aa: CASSVGGGMRAKNIQYF
v_gene: TRBV6-2/TRBV6-3; CDR3aa: CASSYFRGYRGSPLHF
v_gene: TRBV11-3; CDR3aa: CASSPRTSEYNEQFF
v_gene: TRBV27; CDR3aa: CASSSRSGLAGASSYNEQFF
v_gene: TRBV19; CDR3aa: CASRVAGADTQYF